The 32 T cell receptor beta chains reported below all come from one sample, sequenced in a study of T cell repertoires in cytomegalovirus infection. TCRdb redid the calling of the reads with MiXCR, one entry per CDR3 protein. The table lists some 220,000 distinct CDR3 sequences, under 8.5% of them singletons. Input material: PBMCs. The origin of the receptors is a human donor in good health (CMV status not recorded). Some clones in this sample may be carry-over from other donors' samples.

This clonotype was counted many times. CDR3 DNA: TGCAGCGTTGAAGAGGGGAGCTCCTACAATGAGCAGTTCTTC. Protein sequence: CSVEEGSSYNEQFF. The chain carries TRBV29-1 and TRBJ2-1; a weak D match, TRBD2 (5 bases). CDR1 and CDR2 (germline): SQVTM, ANQGSEA. The CDR3 is 14 residues long. V dropped 0 bases and J dropped 0 bases, with 6 bases sitting between them.

This clonotype was counted at least ten times. The chain is built from TRBV6-5 and TRBJ2-3; 7 nucleotides agree with TRBD2. V shed 2 bases and J 2 bases; nucleotides not matched to a gene: 7. CDR3 length equals 16 residues. Germline CDR1 MNHEY, CDR2 SVGAGI. This chain's CDR3 is CASSYPGGLHTDTQYF. In DNA form, the CDR3 reads TGTGCCAGCAGTTACCCCGGGGGGTTACACACAGATACGCAGTATTTT.

This clonotype was detected ten times or more. V and J are TRBV30 and TRBJ1-1, with a weak D call TRBD1 (5 bases). Trimming stripped 3 bases from V and 9 bases from J, with 11 bases between. Germline CDR1 is GTSNPN and CDR2 is SVGIG (reference sequence). This CDR3 comprises 11 residues. The CDR3 loop is CAWSPGHQAFF. CDR3 in DNA: TGTGCCTGGAGCCCAGGACATCAAGCTTTCTTT. The variable domain in full, completed from reference TRBV30 and TRBJ1-1, reads SQTIHQWPATLVQPVGSPLSLECTVEGTSNPNLYWYRQAAGRGLQLLFYSVGIGQISSEVPQNLSASRPQDRQFILSSKKLLLSDSGFYLCAWSPGHQAFFGQGTRLTVV.

This clonotype was counted ten times or more. The chain has TRBV29-1 and TRBJ1-1; the D is unclear. The germline V gene has CDR1 SQVTM and CDR2 ANQGSEA. The CDR3 spans 16 residues. Trimming took 4 bases from V and 9 from J, leaving 27 bases between them. The CDR3: CSVATVGFQEVSKAFF. Here the CDR3 DNA reads TGCAGCGTTGCGACGGTTGGGTTTCAGGAGGTATCGAAAGCTTTCTTT.

This clonotype was recorded at least ten times. The rearrangement links TRBV6-1 to TRBJ1-1; D is perhaps TRBD1 (6 bases). CDR1 is MNHNS and CDR2 is SASEGT in the germline V gene. This CDR3 has 13 residues. Trimming left V 8 bases short and J 0 bases short, with 10 bases between. CDR3 in DNA: TGTGCCAGCTGCGGACAGATGAACACTGAAGCTTTCTTT. It specifies CASCGQMNTEAFF.

This clonotype has a count of ten or more. The V gene is TRBV28, the J gene TRBJ2-7; D tentatively fits TRBD1 or TRBD2 (5 bases each). This CDR3 has 11 residues. Germline-derived CDR1 and CDR2 are MDHEN and SYDVKM. V shed 3 bases and J shed 5 bases, with 5 bases lying between them. For the CDR3, the DNA is TGTGCCAGCAGTTTGGGACACGAGCAGTACTTC. Its translation is CASSLGHEQYF.

Concerning this clonotype itself: A read error may explain this, as a much larger clone is one base away. The chain couples TRBV19 to TRBJ2-2; 7 bases are shared with TRBD1. CDR1 and CDR2 (germline): LNHDA, SQIVND (reference sequence). V lost 10 bases and J lost 7; bases outside the gene matches: 9. The CDR3 runs to 13 residues. The CDR3 region is CAIKKGAIGELFF. The CDR3 coding sequence is TGTGCCATCAAAAAGGGGGCTATCGGGGAGCTGTTTTTT.

There are many counts of this clonotype. The CDR3 sequence: CASSLMPVNQPQHF. The DNA of the CDR3 is TGTGCCAGCAGCTTAATGCCGGTTAATCAGCCCCAGCATTTT. The rearrangement uses TRBV7-2 and TRBJ1-5; no clear D. The V and J ends lost 2 bases and 4 bases respectively, with 9 bases between them. This CDR3 is built from 14 residues. Germline V CDR1 and CDR2: SGHTA, FQGNSA.

This chain joins TRBV9 and TRBJ2-7; 7 positions agree with TRBD2. The CDR3 spans 16 residues. CDR1 is SGDLS, CDR2 YYNGEE, per germline. V shed 3 bases and J 0 bases; nucleotides not matched to a gene: 9. The CDR3 here is CASSGGGVGRSYEQYF. The CDR3 DNA reads TGTGCCAGCAGCGGCGGGGGAGTTGGACGCTCCTACGAGCAGTACTTC.

This clonotype was recorded at least ten times. This chain uses TRBV12-3 or TRBV12-4 with TRBJ1-2; D is unclear. V dropped 0 bases and J dropped 8 bases, with 7 bases sitting between them. The CDR3 sequence is 12 residues long. CDR3 loop: CASSLAPGGYTF. In DNA form, the CDR3 reads TGTGCCAGCAGTTTAGCCCCGGGGGGCTACACCTTC.

This clonotype was counted ten times or more. This chain uses TRBV12-3 or TRBV12-4 with TRBJ1-5, with no clear D. The CDR3 sequence is 14 residues long. With 3 bases removed from V and 3 bases from J, the gap between germline ends came to 9 bases. CDR3 nucleotide sequence: TGTGCCAGCAGTTTCGGACGGACCAATCAGCCCCAGCATTTT. It is translated as CASSFGRTNQPQHF.

This clonotype was recorded many times. This sequence joins TRBV7-2 and TRBJ1-2; 7 bases match TRBD1. This CDR3 is 17 amino acids long. V shed 6 bases, J shed 3 bases, and the junction held 16 bases outside the gene matches. CDR1 SGHTA and CDR2 FQGNSA come from the germline V gene. This CDR3 is CASRISGGGDADYGYTF. The CDR3, as DNA: TGTGCCAGCAGGATATCGGGAGGGGGCGACGCCGACTATGGCTACACCTTC.

This clonotype has a count of ten or more. The V gene is TRBV29-1, the J gene TRBJ1-3; no clear D gene. The CDR3 length is 12 residues. V was clipped by 4 bases and J by 2 bases, with 6 bases between them. Germline lookup yields CDR1 SQVTM and CDR2 ANQGSEA. The chain's CDR3 is CSVGTTGNTIYF. The CDR3 DNA is TGCAGCGTTGGAACTACTGGAAACACCATATATTTT.

The sample holds many counts of this clonotype. The rearrangement uses TRBV28 and TRBJ1-5, with D possibly TRBD1 on 6 matching bases. The CDR3 is made up of 15 amino acids. Germline-derived CDR1 and CDR2 are MDHEN and SYDVKM. Trimming took off 5 bases at V and 5 bases at J, with 16 bases between the two ends. DNA for the CDR3: TGTGCCAGCAGTCTAAACACAGGGAGGGATCAGCCCCAGCATTTT. This encodes CASSLNTGRDQPQHF.

This clonotype was counted at least ten times. This chain joins TRBV7-9 and TRBJ1-1; 9 nucleotides match TRBD1. The CDR3 loop spans 15 amino acids. CDR1 and CDR2 from the germline V gene are SEHNR and FQNEAQ (reference sequence). The V and J ends lost 7 bases and 4 bases, in that order; junction bases with no gene match: 10. The CDR3 spells CASTHPGTGSTEAFF. In nucleotides, the CDR3 is TGTGCCAGCACCCATCCCGGGACAGGGAGCACTGAAGCTTTCTTT.

This clonotype came up a few times. The gene calls are TRBV29-1 and TRBJ2-5; D gene unclear. This CDR3 has 11 residues. In germline, CDR1 is SQVTM, CDR2 ANQGSEA. The V gene lost 0 bases and the J gene lost 4 bases, with 3 bases spanning the gap. The CDR3 reads CSVEEGETQYF. CDR3 nucleotides: TGCAGCGTTGAAGAGGGAGAGACCCAGTACTTC.

This clonotype occurred many times. J is TRBJ2-7 and V is TRBV20-1, with TRBD1 matching over 9 bases. CDR3 size: 16 residues. Losses at the gene ends were 0 bases for V and 0 bases for J; bases not matched to a gene: 6. Germline CDR1 reads DFQATT; CDR2 reads SNEGSKA (reference sequence). Here the CDR3 DNA reads TGCAGTGCTAGAGATCCCCGGACAGGGGTCTCCTACGAGCAGTACTTC. Residues: CSARDPRTGVSYEQYF.

The count of this clonotype is one. This chain joins TRBV7-2 and TRBJ2-4; D possibly corresponds to TRBD1 (6 bases). CDR1 is SGHTA and CDR2 is FQGNSA in the germline V gene. The CDR3 contains 16 residues. The V end lost 11 bases, the J end lost 0 bases, and 20 bases lay between the germline ends. The DNA of the CDR3 is TGTGCCGTCAGCCCTGGACAGCTACTAGCCAAAAACATTCAGTACTTC. Residues: CAVSPGQLLAKNIQYF.

There are many counts of this clonotype. The V gene is TRBV20-1, the J gene TRBJ1-2, with TRBD1 matching over 10 bases. With 1 base clipped from V and 3 bases from J, the junction kept 8 bases outside the gene matches. The CDR3 is made up of 16 amino acids. Germline-derived CDR1 and CDR2 are DFQATT and SNEGSKA (reference sequence). CDR3 sequence: CSARAATGGAYYGYTF. DNA for the CDR3: TGCAGTGCTAGAGCCGCGACAGGGGGCGCGTACTATGGCTACACCTTC.

This clonotype was counted ten times or more. This chain connects TRBV9 to TRBJ1-6, with 8 bases matching TRBD1. Germline CDR1 SGDLS, CDR2 YYNGEE. The CDR3 is 16 amino acids. The trim removed 3 bases at V and 10 bases at J, leaving 12 bases unmatched. CDR3 loop: CASSEFTGGVESPLHF. CDR3 nucleotide sequence: TGTGCCAGCAGCGAATTCACAGGGGGGGTGGAGTCACCCCTCCACTTT. Drawing the rest from reference TRBV9 and TRBJ1-6, the complete variable domain is DSGVTQTPKHLITATGQRVTLRCSPRSGDLSVYWYQQSLDQGLQFLIQYYNGEERAKGNILERFSAQQFPDLHSELNLSSLELGDSALYFCASSEFTGGVESPLHFGNGTRLTVT.

The sample holds many counts of this clonotype. The CDR3 protein is CASRPVGTPIGVEAFF. CDR3 bases: TGTGCCAGCAGACCCGTAGGGACGCCGATAGGCGTTGAAGCTTTCTTT. The chain has TRBV7-2 and TRBJ1-1; perhaps TRBD1 as D (5 bases). The CDR3 length is 16 residues. Germline V CDR1 and CDR2: SGHTA, FQGNSA. The V end was cut by 6 bases, the J end by 7 bases, with 24 bases between.

Ten or more counts support this clonotype. This rearrangement joins TRBV5-1 to TRBJ1-2, with a possible D match to TRBD1 (6 bases). CDR3 length: 16 residues. The germline CDR1 and CDR2 sequences are SGHRS and YFSETQ. V was shortened by 0 bases and J by 4 bases, with 16 bases between the two germline ends. The CDR3 loop is CASSLGPGQEPYGYTF. CDR3 sequence (DNA): TGCGCCAGCAGCTTGGGCCCGGGACAAGAACCCTATGGCTACACCTTC.

This clonotype was seen many times. The genes are TRBV7-2 and TRBJ2-5; 15 bases are a match to TRBD2. Germline trimming cut 5 bases from V and 0 bases from J; bases unmatched to any gene: 7. The germline gives CDR1 SGHTA, CDR2 FQGNSA. The CDR3 loop spans 18 amino acids. The CDR3 DNA is TGTGCCAGCAGCCCGGGACTAGCGGGGGGACTGTACCAAGAGACCCAGTACTTC. Protein product: CASSPGLAGGLYQETQYF.

This clonotype came up a few times. The CDR3 bases are TGCAGCGTCCGAGGGGCCTCCCTGGGAACTGAAGCTTTCTTT. Its protein product is CSVRGASLGTEAFF. This rearrangement joins TRBV29-1 to TRBJ1-1; possible D gene TRBD1, 5 bases. V lost 6 bases and J lost 5, with 19 bases in between. The CDR3 consists of 14 residues. Per germline, CDR1 SQVTM and CDR2 ANQGSEA.

This clonotype was recorded many times. The chain recombines TRBV7-2 with TRBJ2-5; TRBD1 agrees at 7 bases. The CDR3 has 15 amino acids. V was pared by 7 bases and J by 4 bases, with 12 bases of the junction left unmatched. Germline assignment: CDR1 SGHTA and CDR2 FQGNSA. The CDR3 DNA is TGTGCCAGCACTATGAGGGACAGAAGAGGAGAGACCCAGTACTTC. Translating it yields CASTMRDRRGETQYF.

As concerns this clonotype: This may stem from a read error, because a much larger clone lies one nucleotide away. This rearrangement joins TRBV20-1 to TRBJ2-1; D might be TRBD1 or TRBD2, each matching 5 bases. This CDR3 comprises 12 residues. Germline V gene data show CDR1 as DFQATT and CDR2 as SNEGSKA (reference sequence). The CDR3 sequence is CSAWDGYNKQFF. CDR3 nucleotide sequence: TGCAGTGCTTGGGACGGATACAATAAGCAGTTCTTC.

This clonotype has at least ten counts. The rearrangement joins TRBV20-1 to TRBJ1-1; D is unclear. The CDR3 is 12 amino acids. V lost 4 bases, J lost 1 base, and 7 bases lay in between. Germline-derived CDR1 and CDR2 are DFQATT and SNEGSKA (reference sequence). CDR3 in DNA: TGCAGTGCTACCCGGGAGAACACTGAAGCTTTCTTT. Translating it yields CSATRENTEAFF.

Ten or more counts support this clonotype. CDR3 sequence: CASSRGTGDETQYF. In nucleotides, the CDR3 is TGCGCCAGCAGCCGCGGGACAGGGGATGAGACCCAGTACTTC. The chain couples TRBV5-1 to TRBJ2-5; 10 nucleotides line up with TRBD1. Trimming cost V 4 bases and J 5 bases; bases outside gene matches: 5. Germline V CDR1 and CDR2: SGHRS, YFSETQ. The CDR3 totals 14 residues.

The chain links TRBV7-9 to TRBJ2-2; 8 nucleotides match TRBD2. The ends lost 5 bases at V and 2 bases at J; junction bases unmatched: 10. Germline V gene sequence: CDR1 SEHNR, CDR2 FQNEAQ (reference sequence). The CDR3 is 17 residues long. This chain's CDR3 is CASSRPSGGLNTGELFF. In DNA form, the CDR3 reads TGTGCCAGCAGCCGCCCCAGCGGGGGCTTAAACACCGGGGAGCTGTTTTTT.

This clonotype was recorded at least ten times. The chain has TRBV6-2 or TRBV6-3 and TRBJ2-1, with 8 bases identical to TRBD1. Trimming took 4 bases from V and 6 from J; bases not matched to a gene: 11. The CDR3 has 16 residues. Per the germline V gene, CDR1 is MNHEY and CDR2 is SVGEGT. The DNA of the CDR3 is TGTGCCAGCAGTTTTGAAGGACAGGGAATTTTCAATGAGCAGTTCTTC. Protein: CASSFEGQGIFNEQFF.

The V and J genes are TRBV12-5 and TRBJ1-5, with no clear D. CDR1 LGHNT and CDR2 FRNRAP come from the germline V gene. Trimming pared 8 bases from V and 1 base from J, leaving 6 bases between. CDR3 size: 12 residues. Written as DNA, the CDR3 is TGTGCTAGTAGTGTCAGCAATCAGCCCCAGCATTTT. Translation gives CASSVSNQPQHF.

This clonotype was seen many times. The chain carries TRBV4-3 and TRBJ2-2, with 9 bases lining up with TRBD2. Germline CDR1 is LGHNA and CDR2 is YSLEER. Trimming at V came to 4 bases and at J to 4 bases, leaving 4 bases not matched to a gene. CDR3 size: 15 residues. DNA of the CDR3: TGCGCCAGCAGCCGCGCGGGGGGGCTCACCGGGGAGCTGTTTTTT. Amino acid sequence: CASSRAGGLTGELFF.